This is a list of T cell receptor beta chains from one sample in a study of control samples from healthy donors and cancer patients. Some clones are missing from TCRdb's copy, which holds only in-frame ones; the method was immunoSEQ multiplex PCR. The table lists fewer than 500,000 clones, approximately 90% of them singletons. Sequencing was done on a sample of PBMCs. These receptors originate from a man between 35 and 55 years old with head and neck cancer. Both conserved end residues are part of each CDR3. The D gene is left open where the match is weak. Clone sizes are given selectively: once, few, many, or a class where the clone is expanded.

J: TRBJ2-1
D: TRBD2
size: .
V: TRBV27
CDR3: CASSSGGGSREQFF
DNA: TGTGCCAGCAGTTCTGGCGGGGGAAGCCGGGAGCAGTTCTTC

J: TRBJ1-1
D: .
size: .
V: TRBV6-5
CDR3: CASSYQGDTEAFF
DNA: TGTGCCAGCAGTTACCAAGGGGACACTGAAGCTTTCTTT

J: TRBJ1-1
D: TRBD1
size: few
V: TRBV28
CDR3: CASTGQGGTEAFF
DNA: TGTGCCAGCACCGGACAGGGTGGCACTGAAGCTTTCTTT

J: TRBJ1-1
D: .
size: once
V: TRBV10-3
CDR3: CAISDARTNTEAFF
DNA: TGTGCCATCAGTGATGCGAGAACGAACACTGAAGCTTTCTTT

J: TRBJ1-5
D: TRBD1
size: .
V: TRBV9
CDR3: CASSVGTGVNQPQHF
DNA: TGTGCCAGCAGCGTAGGGACAGGGGTGAATCAGCCCCAGCATTTT

J: TRBJ1-6
D: TRBD1
size: .
V: TRBV9
CDR3: CASSGGDSNSPLHF
DNA: TGTGCCAGCAGCGGAGGGGACAGTAATTCACCCCTCCACTTT

J: TRBJ2-6
D: .
size: .
V: TRBV6-2/TRBV6-3
CDR3: CASSYGRAGSGANVLTF
DNA: TGTGCCAGCAGTTACGGCCGGGCGGGCTCTGGGGCCAACGTCCTGACTTTC

J: TRBJ1-2
D: .
size: .
V: TRBV29-1
CDR3: CSVTQEHQGLGGYTF
DNA: TGCAGCGTTACCCAAGAACACCAGGGGCTAGGTGGCTACACCTTC

J: TRBJ2-7
D: .
size: once
V: TRBV27
CDR3: CASSRSPGASSYEQYF
DNA: TGTGCCAGCAGTCGAAGTCCAGGGGCCAGCTCCTACGAGCAGTACTTC

J: TRBJ2-5
D: TRBD1
size: once
V: TRBV5-6
CDR3: CASSWGTGAQETQYF
DNA: TGTGCCAGCAGCTGGGGGACAGGCGCACAAGAGACCCAGTACTTC

J: TRBJ2-7
D: TRBD1
size: .
V: TRBV7-6
CDR3: CASSARRDRTLYEQYF
DNA: TGTGCCAGCAGCGCCCGCCGGGACAGGACCCTCTACGAGCAGTACTTC

J: TRBJ1-5
D: TRBD1
size: .
V: TRBV6-6
CDR3: CASNFGTGTNQPQHF
DNA: TGTGCCAGCAATTTCGGGACAGGGACCAATCAGCCCCAGCATTTT

J: TRBJ2-5
D: .
size: .
V: TRBV12-3/TRBV12-4
CDR3: CASRPTGQETQYF
DNA: TGTGCCAGCAGGCCAACTGGGCAAGAGACCCAGTACTTC

J: TRBJ2-5
D: .
size: .
V: TRBV7-9
CDR3: CASSPPRGPLGMQYF
DNA: TGTGCCAGCAGCCCACCCCGGGGGCCGTTGGGTATGCAGTACTTC

J: TRBJ1-1
D: .
size: .
V: TRBV3-1/TRBV3-2
CDR3: CASSQEGLRTEAFF
DNA: TGTGCCAGCAGCCAAGAAGGGTTGAGAACTGAAGCTTTCTTT

J: TRBJ1-3
D: TRBD1
size: .
V: TRBV2
CDR3: CASLQGVSGNTIYF
DNA: TGTGCCAGCTTACAGGGGGTGTCAGGAAACACCATATATTTT

J: TRBJ1-6
D: .
size: .
V: TRBV5-5
CDR3: CASSPWRDTDNSPLHF
DNA: TGTGCCAGCAGCCCTTGGAGGGACACCGATAATTCACCCCTCCACTTT

J: TRBJ2-2
D: .
size: .
V: TRBV14
CDR3: CASSQDSDRTGELFF
DNA: TGTGCCAGCAGCCAAGATTCTGATCGCACCGGGGAGCTGTTTTTT